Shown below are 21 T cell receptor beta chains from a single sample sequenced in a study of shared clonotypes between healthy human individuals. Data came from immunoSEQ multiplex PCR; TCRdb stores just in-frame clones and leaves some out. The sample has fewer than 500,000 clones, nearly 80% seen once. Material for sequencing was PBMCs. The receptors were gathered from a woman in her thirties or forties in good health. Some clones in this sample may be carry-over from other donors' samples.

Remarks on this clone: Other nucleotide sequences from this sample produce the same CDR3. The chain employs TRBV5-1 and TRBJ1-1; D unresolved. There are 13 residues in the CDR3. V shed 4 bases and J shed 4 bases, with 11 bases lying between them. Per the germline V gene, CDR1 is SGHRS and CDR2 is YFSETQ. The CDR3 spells CASSPSGFTEAFF. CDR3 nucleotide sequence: TGCGCCAGCAGCCCATCTGGGTTCACTGAAGCTTTCTTT.

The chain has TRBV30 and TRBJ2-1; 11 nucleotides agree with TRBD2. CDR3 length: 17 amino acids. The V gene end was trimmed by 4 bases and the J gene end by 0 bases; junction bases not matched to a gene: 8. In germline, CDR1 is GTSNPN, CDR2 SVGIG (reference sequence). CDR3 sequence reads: CAWNEGTSGSSYNEQFF. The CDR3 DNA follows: TGTGCCTGGAACGAGGGGACTAGCGGTAGCTCCTACAATGAGCAGTTCTTC.

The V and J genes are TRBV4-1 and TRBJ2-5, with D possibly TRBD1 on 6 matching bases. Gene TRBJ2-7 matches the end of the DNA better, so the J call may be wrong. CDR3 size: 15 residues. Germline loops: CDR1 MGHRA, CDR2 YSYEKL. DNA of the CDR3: TGCGCCAGCAGCCAAGTCCTGGGGGCCTCCTACGAGCAGTACTTC. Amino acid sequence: CASSQVLGASYEQYF.

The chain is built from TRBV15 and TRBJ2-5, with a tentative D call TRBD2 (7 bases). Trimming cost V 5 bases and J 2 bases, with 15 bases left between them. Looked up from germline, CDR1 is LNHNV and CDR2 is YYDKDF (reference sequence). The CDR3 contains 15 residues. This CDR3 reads CATSREGGGQETQYF. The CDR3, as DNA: TGTGCCACCAGCCGGGAAGGGGGGGGGCAAGAGACCCAGTACTTC.

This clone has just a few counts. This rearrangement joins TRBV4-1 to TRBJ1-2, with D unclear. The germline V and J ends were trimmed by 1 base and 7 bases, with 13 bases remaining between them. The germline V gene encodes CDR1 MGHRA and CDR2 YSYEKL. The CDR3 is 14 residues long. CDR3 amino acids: CASSQGRIKGGYTF. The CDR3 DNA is TGCGCCAGCAGCCAAGGTCGGATTAAGGGTGGCTACACCTTC.

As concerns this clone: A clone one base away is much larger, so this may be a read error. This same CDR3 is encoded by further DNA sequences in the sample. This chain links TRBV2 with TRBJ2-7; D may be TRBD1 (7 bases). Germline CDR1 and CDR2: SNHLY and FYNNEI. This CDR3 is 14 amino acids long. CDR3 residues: CASSDRQGGYEQYF. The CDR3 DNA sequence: TGCGCCAGCAGTGATCGACAGGGAGGCTACGAGCAGTACTTC.

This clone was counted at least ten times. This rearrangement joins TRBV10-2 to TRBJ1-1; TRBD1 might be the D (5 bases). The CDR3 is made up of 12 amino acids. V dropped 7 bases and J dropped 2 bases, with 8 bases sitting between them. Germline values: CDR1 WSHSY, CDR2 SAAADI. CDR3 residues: CASKGRNTEAFF. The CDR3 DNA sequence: TGCGCCAGCAAGGGGAGAAACACTGAAGCTTTCTTT.

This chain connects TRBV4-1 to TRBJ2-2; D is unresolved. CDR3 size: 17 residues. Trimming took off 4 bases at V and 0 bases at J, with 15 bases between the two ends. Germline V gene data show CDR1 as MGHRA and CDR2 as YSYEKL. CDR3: CASSLVRSQPNTGELFF. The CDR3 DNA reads TGCGCCAGCAGCCTCGTTCGATCGCAACCGAACACCGGGGAGCTGTTTTTT.

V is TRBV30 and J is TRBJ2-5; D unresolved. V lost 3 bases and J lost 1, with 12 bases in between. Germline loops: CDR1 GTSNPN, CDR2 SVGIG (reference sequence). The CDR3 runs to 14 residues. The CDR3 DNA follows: TGTGCCTGGAGCCCCGGGTACGCCCAAGAGACCCAGTACTTC. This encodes CAWSPGYAQETQYF.

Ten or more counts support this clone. CDR3 sequence reads: CASSLAEAAGADTQYF. The CDR3 DNA sequence: TGTGCCAGCAGCTTAGCTGAGGCTGCGGGGGCAGATACGCAGTATTTT. The chain is built from TRBV7-6 and TRBJ2-3; TRBD2 matches 7 bases. The CDR3 is 16 residues long. With 0 bases clipped from V and 4 bases from J, the junction kept 7 bases outside the gene matches. The germline V gene encodes CDR1 SGHVS and CDR2 FNYEAQ. The full variable domain, in which reference TRBV7-6 and TRBJ2-3 provide the parts outside the CDR3, is GAGVSQSPRYKVTKRGQDVALRCDPISGHVSLYWYRQALGQGPEFLTYFNYEAQQDKSGLPNDRFSAERPEGSISTLTIQRTEQRDSAMYRCASSLAEAAGADTQYFGPGTRLTVL.

In DNA, the CDR3 is TGTGCCAGCAGCTACACGGGACTAGGACATGAGCAGTTCTTC. This sequence encodes CASSYTGLGHEQFF. The rearrangement links TRBV5-6 to TRBJ2-1; 8 nucleotides agree with TRBD2. The CDR3 extends over 14 amino acids. Trimming removed 3 bases from V and 8 bases from J; junction bases left unmatched: 7. The germline gives CDR1 SGHDT, CDR2 YYEEEE.

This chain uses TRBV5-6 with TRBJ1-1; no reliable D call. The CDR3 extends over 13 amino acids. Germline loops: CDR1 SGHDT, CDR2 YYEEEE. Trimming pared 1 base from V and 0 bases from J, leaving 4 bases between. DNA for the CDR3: TGTGCCAGCAGCTTGAACCTGAACACTGAAGCTTTCTTT. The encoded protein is CASSLNLNTEAFF.

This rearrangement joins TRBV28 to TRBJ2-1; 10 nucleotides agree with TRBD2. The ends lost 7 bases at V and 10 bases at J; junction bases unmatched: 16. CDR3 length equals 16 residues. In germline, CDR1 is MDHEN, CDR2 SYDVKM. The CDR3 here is CASKSSLAGEMGEQFF. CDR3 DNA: TGTGCCAGCAAGAGCAGTCTAGCGGGAGAGATGGGCGAGCAGTTCTTC.

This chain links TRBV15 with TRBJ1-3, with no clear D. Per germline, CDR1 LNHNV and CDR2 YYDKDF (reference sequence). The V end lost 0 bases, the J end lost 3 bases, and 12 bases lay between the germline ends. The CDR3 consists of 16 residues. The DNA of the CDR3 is TGTGCCACCAGCAGAGATAAAGCCAGCCGTGGAAACACCATATATTTT. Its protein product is CATSRDKASRGNTIYF. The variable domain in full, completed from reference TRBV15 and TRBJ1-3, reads DAMVIQNPRYQVTQFGKPVTLSCSQTLNHNVMYWYQQKSSQAPKLLFHYYDKDFNNEADTPDNFQSRRPNTSFCFLDIRSPGLGDTAMYLCATSRDKASRGNTIYFGEGSWLTVV.

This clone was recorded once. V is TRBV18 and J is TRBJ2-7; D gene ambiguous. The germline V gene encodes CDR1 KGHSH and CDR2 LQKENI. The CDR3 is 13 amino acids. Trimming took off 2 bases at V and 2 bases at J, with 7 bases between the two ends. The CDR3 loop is CASSPARAYEQYF. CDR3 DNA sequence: TGTGCCAGCTCACCAGCGCGAGCCTACGAGCAGTACTTC. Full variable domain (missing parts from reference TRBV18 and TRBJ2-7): NAGVMQNPRHLVRRRGQEARLRCSPMKGHSHVYWYRQLPEEGLKFMVYLQKENIIDESGMPKERFSAEFPKEGPSILRIQQVVRGDSAAYFCASSPARAYEQYFGPGTRLTVT.

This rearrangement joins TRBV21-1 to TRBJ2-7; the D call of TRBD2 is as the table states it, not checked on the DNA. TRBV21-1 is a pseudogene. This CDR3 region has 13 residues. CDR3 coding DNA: TGTGCCAGCAGCACGCGCGGTACCTACGAGCAGTACTTC. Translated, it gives CASSTRGTYEQYF.

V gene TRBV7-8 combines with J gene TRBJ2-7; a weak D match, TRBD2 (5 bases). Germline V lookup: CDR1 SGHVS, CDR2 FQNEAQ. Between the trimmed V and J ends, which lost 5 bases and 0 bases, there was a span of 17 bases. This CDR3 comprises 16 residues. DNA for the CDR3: TGTGCCAGCAGCAACTTTAGCGCCGACCTCTCCTACGAGCAGTACTTC. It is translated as CASSNFSADLSYEQYF.

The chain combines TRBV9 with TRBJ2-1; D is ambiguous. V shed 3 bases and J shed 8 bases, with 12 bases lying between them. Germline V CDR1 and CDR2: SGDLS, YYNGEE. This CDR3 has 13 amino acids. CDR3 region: CASSALSSDEQFF. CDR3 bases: TGTGCCAGCAGCGCCCTGAGCAGCGATGAGCAGTTCTTC.

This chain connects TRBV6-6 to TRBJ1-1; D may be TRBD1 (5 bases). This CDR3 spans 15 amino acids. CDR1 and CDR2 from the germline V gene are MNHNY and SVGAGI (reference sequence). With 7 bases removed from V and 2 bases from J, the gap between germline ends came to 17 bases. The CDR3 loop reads CASTPWGSRNTEAFF. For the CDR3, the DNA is TGTGCCAGCACCCCTTGGGGGTCTCGAAACACTGAAGCTTTCTTT.

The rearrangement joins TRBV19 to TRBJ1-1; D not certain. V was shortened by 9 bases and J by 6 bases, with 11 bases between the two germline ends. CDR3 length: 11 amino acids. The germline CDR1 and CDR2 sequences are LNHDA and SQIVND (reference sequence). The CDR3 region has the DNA TGTGCCAGCCTGTATTTCGCTGAAGCTTTCTTT. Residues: CASLYFAEAFF.

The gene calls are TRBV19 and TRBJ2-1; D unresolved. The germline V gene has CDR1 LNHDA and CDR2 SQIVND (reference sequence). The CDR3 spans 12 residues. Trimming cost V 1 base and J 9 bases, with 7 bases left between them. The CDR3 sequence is CASSIGVGEQFF. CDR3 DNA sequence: TGTGCCAGTAGTATAGGAGTTGGTGAGCAGTTCTTC. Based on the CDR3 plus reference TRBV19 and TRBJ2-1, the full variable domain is DGGITQSPKYLFRKEGQNVTLSCEQNLNHDAMYWYRQDPGQGLRLIYYSQIVNDFQKGDIAEGYSVSREKKESFPLTVTSAQKNPTAFYLCASSIGVGEQFFGPGTRLTVL.